A selection of T cell receptor beta chains follows, all from one sample in a study of T cell responses to AZD1222 COVID-19 vaccine. Libraries were prepared by immunoSEQ multiplex PCR; TCRdb keeps only in-frame clonotypes and omits some of them. Among 85,000 to 130,000 clones, roughly nine tenths were seen once, and the ten largest hold around 5%. Material: peripheral blood, obtained on day 0 of AZD1222 vaccination. These receptors all stem from an adult in good health. Both conserved end residues are trimmed from each CDR3. The order of the fields is V gene, J gene, CDR3 protein.

v_gene: TRBV20-1
j_gene: TRBJ2-1
CDR3aa: SARVYEQF

v_gene: TRBV28
j_gene: TRBJ2-5
CDR3aa: ASSSGQGVGLETQY

v_gene: TRBV27
j_gene: TRBJ1-1
CDR3aa: ASSLTGGVNTEAF

v_gene: TRBV28
j_gene: TRBJ1-5
CDR3aa: ASSLAGYSNQPQH

v_gene: TRBV10-2
j_gene: TRBJ2-7
CDR3aa: ASKPSGTSYEQY

v_gene: TRBV5-1
j_gene: TRBJ1-3
CDR3aa: ASSLDSGNTIY

v_gene: TRBV2
j_gene: TRBJ1-2
CDR3aa: ASSERQGSNYGYT

v_gene: TRBV7-3
j_gene: TRBJ2-1
CDR3aa: ASALATENEQF

v_gene: TRBV7-9
j_gene: TRBJ1-6
CDR3aa: ASSLTGVGSPLH

v_gene: TRBV6-5
j_gene: TRBJ1-2
CDR3aa: ATRGPYGYT